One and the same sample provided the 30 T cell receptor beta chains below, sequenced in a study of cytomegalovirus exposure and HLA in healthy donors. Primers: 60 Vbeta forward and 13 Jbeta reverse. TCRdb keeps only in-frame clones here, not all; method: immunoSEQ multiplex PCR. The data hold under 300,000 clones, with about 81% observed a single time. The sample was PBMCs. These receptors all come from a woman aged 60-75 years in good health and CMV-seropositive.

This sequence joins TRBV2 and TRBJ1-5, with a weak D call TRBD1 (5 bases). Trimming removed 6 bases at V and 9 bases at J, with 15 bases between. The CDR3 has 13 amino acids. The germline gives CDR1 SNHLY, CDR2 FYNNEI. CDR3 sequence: CASRLTVNGPQHF. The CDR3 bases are TGTGCCAGCAGGCTGACAGTTAACGGGCCCCAGCATTTT.

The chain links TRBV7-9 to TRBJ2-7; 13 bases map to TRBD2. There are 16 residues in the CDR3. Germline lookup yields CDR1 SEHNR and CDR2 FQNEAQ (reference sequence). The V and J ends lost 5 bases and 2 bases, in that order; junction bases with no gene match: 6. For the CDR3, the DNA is TGTGCCAGCAGCCCTGGGGGACTAGCGGGACCCTACGAGCAGTACTTC. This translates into CASSPGGLAGPYEQYF. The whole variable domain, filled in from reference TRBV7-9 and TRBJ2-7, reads DTGVSQNPRHKITKRGQNVTFRCDPISEHNRLYWYRQTLGQGPEFLTYFQNEAQLEKSRLLSDRFSAERPKGSFSTLEIQRTEQGDSAMYLCASSPGGLAGPYEQYFGPGTRLTVT.

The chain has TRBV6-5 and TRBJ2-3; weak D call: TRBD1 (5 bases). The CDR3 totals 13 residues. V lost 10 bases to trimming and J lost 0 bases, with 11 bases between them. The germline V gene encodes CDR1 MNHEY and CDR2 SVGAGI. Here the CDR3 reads CATSDSSTDTQYF. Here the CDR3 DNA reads TGTGCCACCTCTGACAGTAGCACAGATACGCAGTATTTT.

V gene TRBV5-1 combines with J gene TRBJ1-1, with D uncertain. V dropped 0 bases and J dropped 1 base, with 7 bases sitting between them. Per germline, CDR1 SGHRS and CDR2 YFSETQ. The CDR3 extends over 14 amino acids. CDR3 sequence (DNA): TGCGCCAGCAGCTTGGGACGGAGGAACACTGAAGCTTTCTTT. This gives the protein CASSLGRRNTEAFF.

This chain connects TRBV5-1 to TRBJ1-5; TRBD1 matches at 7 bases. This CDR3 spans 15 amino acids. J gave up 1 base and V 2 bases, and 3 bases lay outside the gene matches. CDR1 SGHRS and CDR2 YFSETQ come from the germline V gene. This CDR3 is CASSLQGRSNQPQHF. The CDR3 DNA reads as TGCGCCAGCAGCTTACAGGGGAGGAGCAATCAGCCCCAGCATTTT.

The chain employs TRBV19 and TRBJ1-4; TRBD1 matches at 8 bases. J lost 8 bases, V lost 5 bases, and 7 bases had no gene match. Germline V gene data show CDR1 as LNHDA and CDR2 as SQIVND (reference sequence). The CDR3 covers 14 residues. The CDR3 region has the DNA TGTGCCAGTAGTCGGGACAGGTCCGGGGAAAAACTGTTTTTT. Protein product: CASSRDRSGEKLFF.

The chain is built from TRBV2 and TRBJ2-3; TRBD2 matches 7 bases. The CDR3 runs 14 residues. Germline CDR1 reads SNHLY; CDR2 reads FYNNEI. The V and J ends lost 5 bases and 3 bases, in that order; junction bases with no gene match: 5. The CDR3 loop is CASSWGGGTDTQYF. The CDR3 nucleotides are TGTGCCAGCAGTTGGGGCGGGGGAACAGATACGCAGTATTTT.

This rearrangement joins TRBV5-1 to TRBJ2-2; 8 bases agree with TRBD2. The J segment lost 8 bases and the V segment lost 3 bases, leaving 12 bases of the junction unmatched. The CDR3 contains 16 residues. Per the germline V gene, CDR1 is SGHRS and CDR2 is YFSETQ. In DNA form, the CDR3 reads TGCGCCAGCAGCTGGGGTAGCGGGACAACTTCGGGGGAGCTGTTTTTT. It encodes CASSWGSGTTSGELFF.

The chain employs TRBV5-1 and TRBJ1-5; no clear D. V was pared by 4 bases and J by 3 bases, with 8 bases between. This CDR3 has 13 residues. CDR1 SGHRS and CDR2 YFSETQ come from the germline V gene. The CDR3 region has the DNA TGCGCCAGCAGCCCCGACTCCAATCAGCCCCAGCATTTT. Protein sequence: CASSPDSNQPQHF.

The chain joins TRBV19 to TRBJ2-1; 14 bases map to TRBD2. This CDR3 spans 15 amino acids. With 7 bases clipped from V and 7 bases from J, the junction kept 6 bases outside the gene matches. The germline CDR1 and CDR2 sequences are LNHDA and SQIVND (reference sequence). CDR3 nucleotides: TGTGCCAGTACCCCGACTAGCGGGAGGGGGAATGAGCAGTTCTTC. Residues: CASTPTSGRGNEQFF.

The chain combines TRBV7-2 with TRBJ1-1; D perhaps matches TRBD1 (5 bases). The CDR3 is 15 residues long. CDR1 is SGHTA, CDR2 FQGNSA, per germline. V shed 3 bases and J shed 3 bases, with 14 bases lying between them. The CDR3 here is CASSFSAGGDTEAFF. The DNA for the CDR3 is TGTGCCAGCAGCTTTTCGGCGGGAGGGGACACTGAAGCTTTCTTT. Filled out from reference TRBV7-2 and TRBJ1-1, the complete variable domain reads GAGVSQSPSNKVTEKGKDVELRCDPISGHTALYWYRQSLGQGLEFLIYFQGNSAPDKSGLPSDRFSAERTGGSVSTLTIQRTQQEDSAVYLCASSFSAGGDTEAFFGQGTRLTVV.

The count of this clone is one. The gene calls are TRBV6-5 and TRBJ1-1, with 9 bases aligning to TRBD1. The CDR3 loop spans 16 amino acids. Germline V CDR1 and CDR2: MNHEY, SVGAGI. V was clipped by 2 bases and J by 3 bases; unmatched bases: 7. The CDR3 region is CASSYGTGSTDTEAFF. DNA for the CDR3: TGTGCCAGCAGTTACGGGACAGGGTCTACGGACACTGAAGCTTTCTTT.

The CDR3 region has the DNA TGCGCCAGCAGCCAACCCTTTGGGAGCACTGAAGCTTTCTTT. It translates to CASSQPFGSTEAFF. The chain combines TRBV4-1 with TRBJ1-1; no definite D call. CDR1 is MGHRA and CDR2 is YSYEKL in the germline V gene. The CDR3 is 14 amino acids. The ends were cut back, 2 bases at V and 4 bases at J, with 11 bases in the middle.

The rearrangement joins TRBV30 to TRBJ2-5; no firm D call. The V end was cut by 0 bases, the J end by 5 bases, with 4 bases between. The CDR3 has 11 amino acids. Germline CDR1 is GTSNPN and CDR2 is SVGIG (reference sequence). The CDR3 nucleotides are TGTGCCTGGAGTGTTCAGGAGACCCAGTACTTC. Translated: CAWSVQETQYF.

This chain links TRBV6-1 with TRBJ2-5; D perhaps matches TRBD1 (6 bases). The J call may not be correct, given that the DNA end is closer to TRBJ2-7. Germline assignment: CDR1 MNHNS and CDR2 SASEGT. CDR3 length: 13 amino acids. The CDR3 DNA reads TGTGCCAGCAAGGCGACAGGCTCCTACGAGCAGTACTTC. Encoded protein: CASKATGSYEQYF.

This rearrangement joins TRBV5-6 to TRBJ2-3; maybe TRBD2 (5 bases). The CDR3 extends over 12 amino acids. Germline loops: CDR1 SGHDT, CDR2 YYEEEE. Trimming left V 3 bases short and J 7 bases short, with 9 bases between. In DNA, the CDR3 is TGTGCCAGCAGCTCTAGGAGGAATACGCAGTATTTT. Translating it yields CASSSRRNTQYF. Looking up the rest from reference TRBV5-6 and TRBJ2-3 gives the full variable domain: DAGVTQSPTHLIKTRGQQVTLRCSPKSGHDTVSWYQQALGQGPQFIFQYYEEEERQRGNFPDRFSGHQFPNYSSELNVNALLLGDSALYLCASSSRRNTQYFGPGTRLTVL.

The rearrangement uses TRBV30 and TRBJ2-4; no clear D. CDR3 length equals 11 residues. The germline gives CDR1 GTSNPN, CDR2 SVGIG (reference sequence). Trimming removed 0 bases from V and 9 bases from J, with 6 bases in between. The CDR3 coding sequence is TGTGCCTGGAGTGTAAGAGGCATTCAGTACTTC. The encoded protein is CAWSVRGIQYF.

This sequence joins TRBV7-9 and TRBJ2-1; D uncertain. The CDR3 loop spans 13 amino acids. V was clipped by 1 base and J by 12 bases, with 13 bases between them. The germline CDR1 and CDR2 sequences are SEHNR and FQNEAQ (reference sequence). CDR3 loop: CASSLEALRGQFF. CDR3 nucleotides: TGTGCCAGCAGCTTAGAGGCCCTAAGAGGGCAGTTCTTC.

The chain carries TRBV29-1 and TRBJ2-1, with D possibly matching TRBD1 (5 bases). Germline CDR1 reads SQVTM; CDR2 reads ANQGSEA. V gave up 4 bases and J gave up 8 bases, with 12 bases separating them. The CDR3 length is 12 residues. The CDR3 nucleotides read TGCAGCGTTGCAGGGCTGGTGGATGAGCAGTTCTTC. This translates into CSVAGLVDEQFF.

The CDR3 reads CASSHTCYEQYF. CDR3 DNA: TGTGCCAGCAGTCATACATGCTACGAGCAGTACTTC. The rearrangement joins TRBV27 to TRBJ2-7, with unresolved D. V was shortened by 5 bases and J by 3 bases, with 8 bases between the two germline ends. The length of the CDR3 is 12 residues. In germline, CDR1 is MNHEY, CDR2 SMNVEV (reference sequence).

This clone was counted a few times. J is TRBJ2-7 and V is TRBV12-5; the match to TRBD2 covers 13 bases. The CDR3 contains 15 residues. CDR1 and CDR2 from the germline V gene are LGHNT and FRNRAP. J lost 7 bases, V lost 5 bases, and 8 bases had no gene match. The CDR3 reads CASGRLLGLAGEQYF. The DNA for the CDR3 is TGTGCTAGTGGTCGGCTATTGGGACTAGCGGGGGAGCAGTACTTC.

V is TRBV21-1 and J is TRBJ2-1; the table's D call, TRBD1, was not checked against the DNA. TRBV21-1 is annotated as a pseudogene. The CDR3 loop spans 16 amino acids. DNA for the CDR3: TGTGCCAGCAGCAAACGGACAGGGAAGGTCTACAATGAGCAGTTCTTC. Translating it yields CASSKRTGKVYNEQFF.

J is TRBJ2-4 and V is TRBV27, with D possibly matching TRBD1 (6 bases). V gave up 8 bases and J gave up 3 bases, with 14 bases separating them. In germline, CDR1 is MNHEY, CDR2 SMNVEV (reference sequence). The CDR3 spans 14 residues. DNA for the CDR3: TGTGCCAGCGCCGAGGACAGTCTCAAAAACATTCAGTACTTC. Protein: CASAEDSLKNIQYF.

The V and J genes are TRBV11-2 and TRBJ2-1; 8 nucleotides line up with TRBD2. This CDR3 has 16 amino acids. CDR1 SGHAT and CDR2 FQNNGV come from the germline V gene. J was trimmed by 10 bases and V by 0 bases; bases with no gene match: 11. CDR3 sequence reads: CASSLETSSGHLEQFF. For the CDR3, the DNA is TGTGCCAGCAGCTTAGAAACTTCTAGCGGGCACCTGGAGCAGTTCTTC.

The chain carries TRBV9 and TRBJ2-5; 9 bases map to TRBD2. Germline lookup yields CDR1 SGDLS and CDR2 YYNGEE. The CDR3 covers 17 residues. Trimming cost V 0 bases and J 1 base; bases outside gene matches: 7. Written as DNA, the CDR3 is TGTGCCAGCAGCGTAGCTGCCAGCGGGAGGCCCCAAGAGACCCAGTACTTC. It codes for CASSVAASGRPQETQYF.

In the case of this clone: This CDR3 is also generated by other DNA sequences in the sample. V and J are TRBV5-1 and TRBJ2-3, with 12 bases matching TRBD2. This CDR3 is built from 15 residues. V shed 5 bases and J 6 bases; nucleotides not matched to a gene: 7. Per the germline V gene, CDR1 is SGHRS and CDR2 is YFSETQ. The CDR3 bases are TGCGCCAGCAGGTGGGGGACTAGCGGGCCCGATACGCAGTATTTT. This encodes CASRWGTSGPDTQYF.

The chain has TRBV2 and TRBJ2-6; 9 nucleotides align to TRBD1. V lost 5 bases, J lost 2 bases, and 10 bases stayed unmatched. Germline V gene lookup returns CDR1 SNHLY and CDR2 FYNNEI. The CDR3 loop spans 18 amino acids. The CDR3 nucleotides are TGTGCCAGCAGTCGAGGGGACAGGGCGGTTCCTGGGGCCAACGTCCTGACTTTC. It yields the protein CASSRGDRAVPGANVLTF. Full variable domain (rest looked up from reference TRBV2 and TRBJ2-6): EPEVTQTPSHQVTQMGQEVILRCVPISNHLYFYWYRQILGQKVEFLVSFYNNEISEKSEIFDDQFSVERPDGSNFTLKIRSTKLEDSAMYFCASSRGDRAVPGANVLTFGAGSRLTVL.

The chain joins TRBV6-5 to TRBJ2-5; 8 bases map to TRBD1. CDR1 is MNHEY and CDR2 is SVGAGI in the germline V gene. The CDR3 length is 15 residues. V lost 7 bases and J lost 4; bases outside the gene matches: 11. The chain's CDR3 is CASTPWAGGVETQYF. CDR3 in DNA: TGTGCCAGCACCCCTTGGGCAGGGGGCGTAGAGACCCAGTACTTC.

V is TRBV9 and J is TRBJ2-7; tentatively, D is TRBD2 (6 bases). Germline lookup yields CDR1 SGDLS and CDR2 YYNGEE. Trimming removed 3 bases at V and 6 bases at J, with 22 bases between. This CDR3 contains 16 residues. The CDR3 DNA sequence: TGTGCCAGCAGCGCGGGCTCCGGGATCTCGACTAGCGAGCAGTACTTC. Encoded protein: CASSAGSGISTSEQYF.

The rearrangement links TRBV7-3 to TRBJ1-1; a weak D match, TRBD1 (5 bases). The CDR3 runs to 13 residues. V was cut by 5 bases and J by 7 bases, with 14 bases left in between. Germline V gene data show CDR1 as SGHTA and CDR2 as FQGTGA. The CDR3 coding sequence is TGTGCCAGCAGCCTCGGTGTTGACAGTGAAGCTTTCTTT. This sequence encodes CASSLGVDSEAFF.